This passage covers 6 T cell receptor beta chains from one sample sequenced in a study of blood T cells in healthy people across ages. Then a second PCR, running roughly 7 to 11 cycles, was carried out with a sample-barcoded 5' primer and a J-beta primer mix. MiXCR, applied by TCRdb to the 5' RACE reads, yields one record per CDR3 protein. The sample has some 920,000 distinct CDR3 sequences, roughly half seen once. Sequencing was carried out using blood. These receptors were collected from a woman aged 55-70 years in good health.

There are a few counts of this clonotype. The rearrangement uses TRBV7-2 and TRBJ2-5; possibly TRBD1 for D (6 bases). This CDR3 has 15 amino acids. Deletions cut 4 bases from V and 5 bases from J, with 17 bases between. Germline loops: CDR1 SGHTA, CDR2 FQGNSA. CDR3 sequence: CASSYLGHPSETQYF. The CDR3 region has the DNA TGTGCCAGCAGCTACCTGGGACACCCCTCGGAGACCCAGTACTTC.

This chain joins TRBV6-5 and TRBJ2-3, with D perhaps TRBD2 (6 bases). In germline, CDR1 is MNHEY, CDR2 SVGAGI. The V end lost 0 bases, the J end lost 2 bases, and 18 bases lay between the germline ends. The CDR3 totals 18 residues. The chain's CDR3 is CASSYSKGSGHHTDTQYF. In DNA form, the CDR3 reads TGTGCCAGCAGTTACTCGAAAGGTAGCGGACATCACACAGATACGCAGTATTTT.

Note on this clonotype: This may arise from a read error, as a much more abundant clone is one base away. V usage is TRBV27 and J usage is TRBJ1-5; no clear D gene. This CDR3 region has 15 residues. The germline gives CDR1 MNHEY, CDR2 SMNVEV (reference sequence). The CDR3 DNA follows: TGTGCCGGCAGCCTGATGAGGAGGGAAGGTCAGCCCCAGCATTTT. Encoded protein: CAGSLMRREGQPQHF.

The V call is TRBV6-2 or TRBV6-3, the J call TRBJ2-7, with D perhaps being TRBD1 or TRBD2 (5 bases each). V shed 5 bases and J shed 3 bases, with 14 bases lying between them. This CDR3 is 14 amino acids long. Germline CDR1 and CDR2: MNHEY and SVGEGT. CDR3 sequence reads: CASSPGREGYEQYF. CDR3 sequence (DNA): TGTGCCAGCAGTCCGGGACGAGAAGGCTACGAGCAGTACTTC.

The V gene is TRBV3-1, the J gene TRBJ2-7, with 9 bases fitting TRBD2. J lost 10 bases, V lost 0 bases, and 10 bases had no gene match. The CDR3 spans 15 residues. Germline CDR1 is LGHDT and CDR2 is YNNKEL (reference sequence). The CDR3 protein is CASSQEPSGERGQYF. CDR3 sequence (DNA): TGTGCCAGCAGCCAAGAGCCTAGCGGGGAGAGGGGCCAGTACTTC.

The chain couples TRBV20-1 to TRBJ1-2; D unclear. The CDR3 spans 10 residues. Germline CDR1 is DFQATT and CDR2 is SNEGSKA (reference sequence). The DNA of the CDR3 is TGCAGAAGCGGGGTTGATGGCTACACCTTC. Its protein product is CRSGVDGYTF.